Below are 20 T cell receptor beta chains sequenced from a single sample in a study of blood T cell repertoires in COVID-19. Some clones are missing from TCRdb's copy, which holds only in-frame ones; the method was immunoSEQ multiplex PCR. The sample has under 300,000 clones, 85% to 90% seen once. The specimen sequenced was PBMCs or T cells enriched from blood (not recorded which). These receptors were taken from a woman aged 60-75 years in a cohort exposed to, infected with or recovered from COVID-19 (not recorded which).

The chain has TRBV11-3 and TRBJ2-3; no clear D gene. The V end was cut by 1 base, the J end by 0 bases, with 8 bases between. CDR1 and CDR2 from the germline V gene are SGHNT and YENEEA. The CDR3 sequence is 15 residues long. The CDR3 nucleotides read TGTGCCAGCAGCTTAGGCTCACAGAGCACAGATACGCAGTATTTT. The encoded protein is CASSLGSQSTDTQYF. The variable domain in full, completed from reference TRBV11-3 and TRBJ2-3, reads EAGVVQSPRYKIIEKKQPVAFWCNPISGHNTLYWYLQNLGQGPELLIRYENEEAVDDSQLPKDRFSAERLKGVDSTLKIQPAELGDSAVYLCASSLGSQSTDTQYFGPGTRLTVL.

V gene TRBV28 combines with J gene TRBJ1-6; maybe TRBD1 (5 bases). The CDR3 is 21 amino acids. CDR1 is MDHEN, CDR2 SYDVKM, per germline. V dropped 5 bases and J dropped 0 bases, with 26 bases sitting between them. CDR3 in amino acids: CASSLAHPGLKDSSYNSPLHF. The CDR3 nucleotides read TGTGCCAGCAGTCTAGCTCACCCGGGACTGAAGGATAGCTCCTATAATTCACCCCTCCACTTT.

CDR3 in DNA: TGTGCCAGCAGTCTAAGCCCCAGGACAGGGACGGGCGAGACCCAGTACTTC. It encodes CASSLSPRTGTGETQYF. The chain combines TRBV27 with TRBJ2-5; 8 positions match TRBD1. V dropped 5 bases and J dropped 5; count of bases not matched to a gene: 16. Germline V gene lookup returns CDR1 MNHEY and CDR2 SMNVEV (reference sequence). The CDR3 has 17 residues.

The chain has TRBV2 and TRBJ1-5; perhaps TRBD1 as D (6 bases). The CDR3 loop spans 15 amino acids. The germline gives CDR1 SNHLY, CDR2 FYNNEI. Trimming stripped 5 bases from V and 1 base from J, with 12 bases between. CDR3 sequence (DNA): TGTGCCAGCAGTCTTGACAGGATCAGCAATCAGCCCCAGCATTTT. Encoded protein: CASSLDRISNQPQHF.

The chain combines TRBV21-1 with TRBJ1-5; the table calls TRBD1, which could not be checked here. TRBV21-1 is noted as a pseudogene. CDR3 size: 14 residues. The CDR3 DNA is TGTGCCAGCAACCCAGGGGAAGGTCATCAGCCCCAGCATTTT. Residues: CASNPGEGHQPQHF.

The chain recombines TRBV5-8 with TRBJ1-4, with 8 bases that match TRBD1. V shed 4 bases, J shed 6 bases, and the junction held 8 bases outside the gene matches. The CDR3 contains 15 residues. Germline CDR1 SGHTS, CDR2 YDEGEE. Here the CDR3 reads CASSAGQGRDEKLFF. The CDR3 region has the DNA TGTGCCAGCAGCGCTGGACAGGGACGGGATGAAAAACTGTTTTTT.

The rearrangement joins TRBV25-1 to TRBJ1-1; D is unresolved. CDR3 size: 15 residues. The germline V gene encodes CDR1 MGHDK and CDR2 SYGVNS. Trimming pared 3 bases from V and 3 bases from J, leaving 14 bases between. The CDR3 region has the DNA TGTGCCAGCAGTGAGGTGAGGGATGGGGACACTGAAGCTTTCTTT. Protein sequence: CASSEVRDGDTEAFF.

The V gene is TRBV12-3 or TRBV12-4, the J gene TRBJ1-5; a weak D match, TRBD1 (5 bases). The CDR3 is 12 residues long. CDR3 nucleotides: TGTGCGATTGAGGCGGGGGGTCAGCCCCAGCATTTT. It specifies CAIEAGGQPQHF.

The chain recombines TRBV3-1 (or the pseudogene TRBV3-2) with TRBJ2-1, with TRBD2 matching over 15 bases. This CDR3 has 19 amino acids. After removal of 2 bases from V and 0 bases from J, the junction contained 5 bases not matched to a gene. Germline assignment: CDR1 LGHDT and CDR2 YNNKEL (reference sequence). CDR3 DNA sequence: TGTGCCAGCAGCCAAACCCGGACTAGCGGGAGGGCCTCCTACAATGAGCAGTTCTTC. The encoded protein is CASSQTRTSGRASYNEQFF.

Here the CDR3 DNA reads TGTGCCAGCAGTTCCCTTGACAGGTCCTACGAGCAGTACTTC. Translated, it gives CASSSLDRSYEQYF. This chain uses TRBV28 with TRBJ2-7, with D possibly being TRBD1 (6 bases). With 4 bases removed from V and 1 base from J, the gap between germline ends came to 11 bases. CDR3 length: 14 residues. In germline, CDR1 is MDHEN, CDR2 SYDVKM.

The rearrangement uses TRBV28 and TRBJ2-3; 15 nucleotides match TRBD2. Germline V gene sequence: CDR1 MDHEN, CDR2 SYDVKM. The CDR3 is 19 residues long. J lost 5 bases, V lost 3 bases, and 12 bases had no gene match. DNA for the CDR3: TGTGCCAGCAGTTTGACCGGGACTGAGGGACTAGCGGGAGGAGATACGCAGTATTTT. This encodes CASSLTGTEGLAGGDTQYF.

This chain links TRBV7-9 with TRBJ2-1; possibly TRBD2 for D (6 bases). The CDR3 consists of 13 residues. V shed 8 bases and J shed 7 bases, with 15 bases lying between them. The germline gives CDR1 SEHNR, CDR2 FQNEAQ (reference sequence). The CDR3 is CASGEDFWNEQFF. CDR3 sequence (DNA): TGTGCCAGCGGGGAGGATTTTTGGAATGAGCAGTTCTTC.

This clone has just a few counts. This chain connects TRBV7-2 to TRBJ2-7, with no clear D. CDR3 length: 12 amino acids. CDR1 is SGHTA, CDR2 FQGNSA, per germline. V shed 3 bases and J shed 6 bases, with 9 bases lying between them. The CDR3 reads CASSLSAREQYF. For the CDR3, the DNA is TGTGCCAGCAGCTTGAGCGCTCGCGAGCAGTACTTC.

The chain has TRBV28 and TRBJ1-2; D is undetermined. Per the germline V gene, CDR1 is MDHEN and CDR2 is SYDVKM. The ends were cut back, 6 bases at V and 1 base at J, with 9 bases in the middle. The CDR3 consists of 13 residues. The CDR3 nucleotides read TGTGCCAGCAGGGGCGGGTTTAACTATGGCTACACCTTC. Residues: CASRGGFNYGYTF.

This clone was found once. V usage is TRBV28 and J usage is TRBJ1-6, with 8 bases that match TRBD1. The CDR3 is 14 residues long. J was trimmed by 10 bases and V by 6 bases; bases with no gene match: 8. The germline V gene encodes CDR1 MDHEN and CDR2 SYDVKM. CDR3 region: CASSSGGEGSPLHF. The CDR3 nucleotides are TGTGCCAGCAGCTCAGGGGGCGAGGGGTCACCCCTCCACTTT. Looking up the rest from reference TRBV28 and TRBJ1-6 gives the full variable domain: DVKVTQSSRYLVKRTGEKVFLECVQDMDHENMFWYRQDPGLGLRLIYFSYDVKMKEKGDIPEGYSVSREKKERFSLILESASTNQTSMYLCASSSGGEGSPLHFGNGTRLTVT.

DNA for the CDR3: TGTGCCAGCAGCCCCACTAACTACGAGCAGTACTTC. It encodes CASSPTNYEQYF. The J gene is TRBJ2-7, the V gene TRBV28; D remains unclear. CDR1 is MDHEN and CDR2 is SYDVKM in the germline V gene. The CDR3 length is 12 residues. V dropped 6 bases and J dropped 3 bases, with 9 bases sitting between them.

V usage is TRBV28 and J usage is TRBJ1-2, with 7 bases aligning to TRBD1. CDR3 length equals 13 residues. Germline CDR1 reads MDHEN; CDR2 reads SYDVKM. J gave up 7 bases and V 2 bases, and 4 bases lay outside the gene matches. CDR3 protein: CASSLQGGSGYTF. As DNA, the CDR3 is TGTGCCAGCAGTTTACAGGGGGGAAGTGGCTACACCTTC.

As for this clone: A read error may explain this, as a much larger clone is one base away. The rearrangement joins TRBV6-5 to TRBJ1-4; D is perhaps TRBD1 (5 bases). The CDR3 has 12 residues. Trimming shortened V by 6 bases and J by 5 bases, and 7 bases separated the two germline ends. CDR1 MNHEY and CDR2 SVGAGI come from the germline V gene. CDR3 protein: CASSRGNEKLFF. DNA of the CDR3: TGTGCCAGCAGCCGGGGGAATGAAAAACTGTTTTTT.

The chain links TRBV7-2 to TRBJ2-2; 9 bases map to TRBD1. In germline, CDR1 is SGHTA, CDR2 FQGNSA. The CDR3 consists of 15 residues. The V and J ends lost 5 bases and 9 bases, in that order; junction bases with no gene match: 10. CDR3 amino acids: CASSPRTGANRELFF. The CDR3 DNA is TGTGCCAGCAGCCCCCGGACAGGGGCTAACCGGGAGCTGTTTTTT.

The chain links TRBV24-1 to TRBJ2-5; TRBD1 matches at 7 bases. This CDR3 has 15 residues. Germline assignment: CDR1 KGHDR and CDR2 SFDVKD. J was trimmed by 5 bases and V by 0 bases; bases with no gene match: 5. The CDR3 DNA is TGTGCCACCAGTGATTTGACAGGGGAGTCGGAGACCCAGTACTTC. This codes for CATSDLTGESETQYF.